This TCR beta chain was found in a study of blood T cell repertoires in COVID-19. In the authors' workflow: Nucleated cell number was recorded as an estimate derived from reference gene primer amplification. Some clones are missing from TCRdb's copy, which holds only in-frame ones; the method was immunoSEQ multiplex PCR. V, J and clone size were drawn from that table, and D and trimming were deduced from the DNA. The table lists approximately 300,000 clones, approximately 85% of them singletons. Trimming removed 0 bases from V and 9 bases from J, with 7 bases in between. The CDR3 sequence is 13 residues long. Looked up from germline, CDR1 is SGDLS and CDR2 is YYNGEE. Enrollees, about 18 to 90 years old, lived in 24 US areas.

This TCR was sampled from a woman aged 25-40 years who had recovered from COVID-19. Sequencing was done on a sample of PBMCs or T cells enriched from blood (not recorded which). J is TRBJ1-6 and V is TRBV9; no clear D. The CDR3 loop is CASSVEGGSPLHF. The CDR3 nucleotides are TGTGCCAGCAGCGTAGAAGGAGGTTCACCCCTCCACTTT. The full variable domain, completed using reference TRBV9 and TRBJ1-6, is DSGVTQTPKHLITATGQRVTLRCSPRSGDLSVYWYQQSLDQGLQFLIQYYNGEERAKGNILERFSAQQFPDLHSELNLSSLELGDSALYFCASSVEGGSPLHFGNGTRLTVT.